This entry features one T cell receptor beta chain sequence. These data are taken from a study of T cells in Graves' hyperthyroidism and ophthalmopathy. Thyroid ultrasound, orbital computed tomography, clinical symptoms, and serum thyroxine and TRAb underpinned diagnoses. Using RNA transcripts as the source, TCR beta CDR3 regions were amplified. HTBI primers were the set used in a first-round RT-PCR of the TCR CDR3. From the multiplex PCR reads, TCRdb called clonotypes with MiXCR, one entry per CDR3 protein. The repertoire holds some 400,000 distinct CDR3 sequences, with 13% as singletons. The CDR3 runs 12 residues. Trimming removed 1 base from V and 11 bases from J, with 9 bases in between. CDR1 and CDR2 from the germline V gene are SEHNR and FQNEAQ (reference sequence).

The chain recombines TRBV7-9 with TRBJ1-5; D is ambiguous. The source is a man between 25 and 39 years old with Graves' hyperthyroidism that later progressed to Graves' ophthalmopathy. Input material: blood. Written as DNA, the CDR3 is TGTGCCAGCAGCTTAGGATCTTTTTCCCAGCATTTT. Its protein product is CASSLGSFSQHF.